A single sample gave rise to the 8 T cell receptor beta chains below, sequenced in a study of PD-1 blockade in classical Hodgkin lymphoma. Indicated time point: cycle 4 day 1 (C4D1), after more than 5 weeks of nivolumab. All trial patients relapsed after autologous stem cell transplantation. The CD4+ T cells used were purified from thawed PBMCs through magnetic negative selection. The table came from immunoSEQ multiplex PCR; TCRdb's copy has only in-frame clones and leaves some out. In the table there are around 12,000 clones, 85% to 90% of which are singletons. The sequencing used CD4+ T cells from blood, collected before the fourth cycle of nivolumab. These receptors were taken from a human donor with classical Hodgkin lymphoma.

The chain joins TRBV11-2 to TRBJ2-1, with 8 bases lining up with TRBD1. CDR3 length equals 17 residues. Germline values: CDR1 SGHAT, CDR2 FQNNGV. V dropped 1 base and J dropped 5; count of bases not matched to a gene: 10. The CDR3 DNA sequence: TGTGCCAGCAGCTTAGTCCCCCAGGGGGCGCGTAACAATGAGCAGTTCTTC. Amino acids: CASSLVPQGARNNEQFF.

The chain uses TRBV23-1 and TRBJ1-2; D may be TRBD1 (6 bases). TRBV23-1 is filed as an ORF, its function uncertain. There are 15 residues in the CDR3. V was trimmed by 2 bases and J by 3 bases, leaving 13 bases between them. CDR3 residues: CASSQPGQSDYGYTF. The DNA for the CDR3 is TGCGCCAGCAGTCAACCAGGACAGTCAGACTATGGCTACACCTTC.

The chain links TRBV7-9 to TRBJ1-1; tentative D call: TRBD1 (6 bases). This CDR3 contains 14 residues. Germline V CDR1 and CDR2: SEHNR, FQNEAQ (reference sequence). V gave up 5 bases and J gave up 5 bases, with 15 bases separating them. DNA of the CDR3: TGTGCCAGCAGCCTTACAGGGACGGGGACTGAAGCTTTCTTT. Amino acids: CASSLTGTGTEAFF.

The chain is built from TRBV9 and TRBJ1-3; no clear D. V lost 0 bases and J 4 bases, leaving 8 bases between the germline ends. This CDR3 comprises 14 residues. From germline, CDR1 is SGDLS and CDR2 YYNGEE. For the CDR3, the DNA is TGTGCCAGCAGCGTAGCGGGCGACGGAAACACCATATATTTT. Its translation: CASSVAGDGNTIYF.

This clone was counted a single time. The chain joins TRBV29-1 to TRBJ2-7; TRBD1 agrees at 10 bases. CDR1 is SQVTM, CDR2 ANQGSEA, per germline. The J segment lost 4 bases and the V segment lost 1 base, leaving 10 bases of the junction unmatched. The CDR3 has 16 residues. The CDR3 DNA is TGCAGCGTTGAAGGCTTTCGACAGGGGGCGCGATACGAGCAGTACTTC. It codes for CSVEGFRQGARYEQYF.

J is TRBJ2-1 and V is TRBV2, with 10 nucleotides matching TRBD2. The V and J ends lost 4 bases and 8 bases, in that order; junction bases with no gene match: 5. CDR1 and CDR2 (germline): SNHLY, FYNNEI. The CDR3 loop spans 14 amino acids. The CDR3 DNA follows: TGTGCCAGCAGTGTACTAGCGGGAATAGATGAGCAGTTCTTC. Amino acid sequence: CASSVLAGIDEQFF.

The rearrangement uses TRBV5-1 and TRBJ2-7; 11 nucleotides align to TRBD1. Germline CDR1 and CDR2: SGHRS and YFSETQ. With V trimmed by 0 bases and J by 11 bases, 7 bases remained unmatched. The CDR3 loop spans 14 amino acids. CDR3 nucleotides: TGCGCCAGCAGCTTGGGAGGACAGGGGGCGAGGAAGTACTTC. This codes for CASSLGGQGARKYF.

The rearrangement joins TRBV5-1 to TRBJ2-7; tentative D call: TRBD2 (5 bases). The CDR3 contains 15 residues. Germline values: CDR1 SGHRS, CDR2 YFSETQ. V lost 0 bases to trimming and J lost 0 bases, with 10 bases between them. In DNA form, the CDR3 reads TGCGCCAGCAGCTTGGGGTCGGGAAGCTCCTACGAGCAGTACTTC. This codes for CASSLGSGSSYEQYF.